This T cell receptor (beta chain) was identified during a study of blood T cells in healthy people across ages. A second roughly 7 to 11 cycle PCR used barcoded and J-beta primers. TCRdb re-analysed the 5' RACE reads in MiXCR, keeping a single row per CDR3 protein. The sample includes 700,000 or so distinct CDR3 sequences, 22% of them seen just once. The sample holds a few counts of this clonotype. Its matching antigen is unknown. Russia was home to the donors, healthy Caucasian individuals aged roughly 6 to 90. Trimming took off 4 bases at V and 0 bases at J, with 6 bases between the two ends. CDR1 and CDR2 (germline): SQVTM, ANQGSEA. This CDR3 comprises 12 residues. Study outcomes and limitations: Long-lived donors exceeded aged donors in naive CD4+ cells and diversity.

V gene TRBV29-1 combines with J gene TRBJ1-2, with unresolved D. The material sequenced was blood. The clonotype comes from a man aged 65-85 years in good health. The DNA for the CDR3 is TGCAGCGTTGGTGCGACTAACTATGGCTACACCTTC. Encoded protein: CSVGATNYGYTF.